This TCR beta chain came from a study of tumor-infiltrating lymphocytes in primary liver carcinoma. Findings of the study overall: Relative to blood, tumors carried a significantly larger fraction of the repertoire in their top 250 clones (p = 0.039).

Co-extracting RNA and DNA was done with 20-30 mg of unsorted bulk tissue as input. About this clonotype: Its antigen is currently unknown. No conserved phenylalanine or tryptophan is present at the end of the CDR3, so a read error is the likely explanation.

Germline lookup yields CDR1 MDHEN and CDR2 SYDVKM. The CDR3 runs to 15 residues. A constant-region primer primed TCR beta cDNA synthesis from 400 to 550 ng of total RNA. ARM-PCR was slightly modified, and three nested multiplex PCR rounds with it gave rise to the TCR beta libraries. Rounds one and two of PCR, each of roughly 10 cycles, were primed with TRBV1-TRBV30 forward primers and a C-beta reverse primer. Using its own MiXCR run on the multiplex PCR reads, TCRdb lists one record per CDR3 protein. Among under 130,000 distinct CDR3 sequences listed, roughly 85% were seen once. V is TRBV28 and J is TRBJ2-5, with D possibly being TRBD2 (5 bases). The sample consisted of liver tumor tissue from sampling region 3. The subset was: tumor region T3, left-lateral pole. The TCR originated in a man in his forties with primary liver carcinoma and hepatitis B virus infection. The DNA of the CDR3 is TGTGCTAGCAGTTCCCCCAGGAGCGGTAAGGAGACCCAGTACCTC. Residues: CASSSPRSGKETQYL.